The sequence of this TCR beta chain was determined in a study of neoadjuvant nivolumab and ipilimumab in lung cancer. Clones were sequenced by immunoSEQ multiplex PCR, and TCRdb holds only the in-frame ones, with some missing. Of approximately 31,000 clones listed, less than 95% were seen once; the top ten hold roughly 5%. V was shortened by 2 bases and J by 5 bases, with 14 bases between the two germline ends. The CDR3 contains 15 residues. Germline CDR1 SGHRS, CDR2 YFSETQ. The receptor was isolated from an adult with non-small cell lung cancer. This rearrangement joins TRBV5-1 to TRBJ2-1; no reliable D call. The sequences come from peripheral blood, collected after neoadjuvant nivolumab, alone or with ipilimumab, at or shortly before surgery. The CDR3 sequence: CASSFLRIPDNEQFF. For the CDR3, the DNA is TGCGCCAGCAGCTTCCTTCGGATCCCGGACAATGAGCAGTTCTTC.